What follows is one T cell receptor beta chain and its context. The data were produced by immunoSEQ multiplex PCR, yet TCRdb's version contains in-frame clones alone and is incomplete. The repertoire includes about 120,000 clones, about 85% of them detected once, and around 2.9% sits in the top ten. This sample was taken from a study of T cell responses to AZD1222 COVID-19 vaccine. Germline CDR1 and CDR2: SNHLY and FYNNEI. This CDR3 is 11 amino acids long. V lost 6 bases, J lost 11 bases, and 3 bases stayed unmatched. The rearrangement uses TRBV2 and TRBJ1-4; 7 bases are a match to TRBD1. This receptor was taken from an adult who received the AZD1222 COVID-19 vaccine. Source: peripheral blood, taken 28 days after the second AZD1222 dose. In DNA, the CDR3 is TGTGCCAGCAGGGAGACAGGGAAACTGTTTTTT. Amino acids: CASRETGKLFF.